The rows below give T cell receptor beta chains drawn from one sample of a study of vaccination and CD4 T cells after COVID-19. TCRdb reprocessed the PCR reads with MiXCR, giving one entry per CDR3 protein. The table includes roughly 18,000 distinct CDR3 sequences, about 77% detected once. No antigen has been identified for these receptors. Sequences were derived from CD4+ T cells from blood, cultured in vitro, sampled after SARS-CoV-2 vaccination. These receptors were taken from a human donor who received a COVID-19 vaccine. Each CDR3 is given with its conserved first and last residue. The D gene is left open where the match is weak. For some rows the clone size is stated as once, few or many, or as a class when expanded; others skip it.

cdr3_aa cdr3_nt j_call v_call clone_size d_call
CSVARLNTEAFF TGCAGCGTTGCCAGGTTGAACACTGAAGCTTTCTTT TRBJ1-1 TRBV29-1 NA NA
CASSLDFSGGVQDTQYF TGCGCCAGCAGCTTGGATTTTAGCGGGGGGGTACAAGATACGCAGTATTTT TRBJ2-3 TRBV5-1 NA TRBD2
CASKKGANYGYTF TGTGCCAGCAAAAAGGGAGCTAACTATGGCTACACCTTC TRBJ1-2 TRBV6-1 NA NA
CAWNRARNSPLHF TGTGCCTGGAACAGGGCAAGGAATTCACCCCTCCACTTT TRBJ1-6 TRBV30 NA NA
CASSLGRDQPQHF TGTGCCAGCAGTTTAGGCAGGGATCAGCCCCAGCATTTT TRBJ1-5 TRBV12-3/TRBV12-4 NA NA
CASSSGQGNSPLHF TGCGCCAGCAGCTCCGGACAGGGGAATTCACCCCTCCACTTT TRBJ1-6 TRBV5-1 NA TRBD1
CASQLAGGPYEQYF TGTGCCAGCCAACTAGCGGGGGGCCCCTACGAGCAGTACTTC TRBJ2-7 TRBV2 few TRBD2
CSVSDRVNQPQHF TGCAGCGTTTCTGACAGGGTCAATCAGCCCCAGCATTTT TRBJ1-5 TRBV29-1 NA TRBD1
CASTARRQSYEQYF TGTGCCAGCACCGCCCGCCGACAGAGCTACGAGCAGTACTTC TRBJ2-7 TRBV7-8 NA NA
CASIRQVGTEAFF TGTGCCAGCATCCGACAAGTAGGCACTGAAGCTTTCTTT TRBJ1-1 TRBV11-1 once NA
CASSLGGAGEETQYF TGTGCCAGCAGCTTAGGAGGGGCGGGGGAAGAGACCCAGTACTTC TRBJ2-5 TRBV7-2 NA TRBD2
CSARFPGRHSPLHF TGCAGTGCTAGGTTCCCAGGCAGGCATTCACCCCTCCACTTT TRBJ1-6 TRBV20-1 NA NA
CASMVNRDSYGYTF TGTGCCAGCATGGTTAACAGGGACTCCTATGGCTACACCTTC TRBJ1-2 TRBV6-1 NA NA
CASSLSGASGELFF TGTGCCAGCAGCCTCTCCGGTGCTTCCGGGGAGCTGTTTTTT TRBJ2-2 TRBV7-9 NA NA
CATSSTGPSGNEQFF TGTGCCACCAGCAGCACCGGGCCTAGTGGCAATGAGCAGTTCTTC TRBJ2-1 TRBV15 NA NA
CSAPTGLAGIYEQYF TGCAGTGCTCCCACGGGACTAGCGGGGATCTACGAGCAGTACTTC TRBJ2-7 TRBV20-1 NA TRBD2
CASSKDAAGIQETQYF TGTGCCAGCAGCAAAGATGCAGCGGGGATTCAAGAGACCCAGTACTTC TRBJ2-5 TRBV21-1 NA NA
CASSSLAGAETQYF TGCGCCAGCAGCTCCTTAGCGGGGGCTGAGACCCAGTACTTC TRBJ2-5 TRBV5-1 NA TRBD2
CASSLVGSRLSDTQYF TGTGCCAGCAGCTTAGTGGGTAGTAGGTTATCAGATACGCAGTATTTT TRBJ2-3 TRBV7-8 once NA
CAWRRPDSNSPLHF TGTGCCTGGAGGCGCCCGGACAGTAACTCACCCCTCCACTTT TRBJ1-6 TRBV30 NA NA
CASSEQGARTNYGYTF TGTGCCAGCAGCGAACAGGGGGCCAGGACTAACTATGGCTACACCTTC TRBJ1-2 TRBV9 once TRBD1
CASKITGARSPLHF TGTGCCAGCAAGATCACAGGGGCCCGTTCACCCCTCCACTTT TRBJ1-6 TRBV28 once TRBD1
CASSTPRSGPSTDTQYF TGTGCCAGCAGTACCCCTAGGAGCGGACCTAGCACAGATACGCAGTATTTT TRBJ2-3 TRBV2 NA NA
CATSRGPGYGYTF TGTGCCACCTCGAGGGGGCCGGGATATGGCTACACCTTC TRBJ1-2 TRBV24-1 NA TRBD1
CASSPTGGQATPLSYGYTF TGTGCCAGCAGCCCGACCGGTGGACAGGCGACTCCTCTAAGCTATGGCTACACCTTC TRBJ1-2 TRBV7-2 NA TRBD1
CASSLFNQPQHF TGTGCCAGCAGCTTGTTTAATCAGCCCCAGCATTTT TRBJ1-5 TRBV7-2 NA NA
CASSFRGRESPLHF TGTGCCAGCAGTTTCAGGGGAAGAGAATCACCCCTCCACTTT TRBJ1-6 TRBV6-5 few NA
CASSPRGDYNEQFF TGCGCCAGCAGCCCTCGGGGGGACTACAATGAGCAGTTCTTC TRBJ2-1 TRBV5-1 NA TRBD2
CSASRGSGNQPQHF TGCAGCGCTTCCAGAGGGTCGGGCAATCAGCCCCAGCATTTT TRBJ1-5 TRBV29-1 NA NA
CASSYGDRAEAFF TGTGCCAGCAGTTATGGGGACAGGGCCGAAGCTTTCTTT TRBJ1-1 TRBV6-5 NA TRBD1
CATQVEVSNTEAFF TGTGCCACCCAAGTGGAAGTTTCGAACACTGAAGCTTTCTTT TRBJ1-1 TRBV10-3 once NA
CAWSVPSPGPYYYGYTF TGTGCCTGGAGTGTCCCCTCACCTGGACCATACTACTATGGCTACACCTTC TRBJ1-2 TRBV30 once NA
CASSLEEGRYGYTF TGTGCCAGCAGCTTAGAGGAGGGTCGCTATGGCTACACCTTC TRBJ1-2 TRBV7-6 NA NA
CASKNEEHSNQPQHF TGTGCCAGTAAAAACGAGGAACACAGCAATCAGCCCCAGCATTTT TRBJ1-5 TRBV19 few NA
CSARLTGTNEQFF TGCAGTGCTAGATTGACAGGTACCAATGAGCAGTTCTTC TRBJ2-1 TRBV20-1 NA NA
CASSPRSAQGTDTQYF TGTGCCAGCAGCCCGAGGTCCGCTCAGGGCACAGATACGCAGTATTTT TRBJ2-3 TRBV11-3 NA NA
CASSLAVAKNIQYF TGTGCCAGCAGCTTAGCAGTGGCCAAAAACATTCAGTACTTC TRBJ2-4 TRBV7-2 NA NA
CAITPSTGGTRGYTF TGTGCCATTACCCCTTCTACAGGGGGCACTAGGGGCTACACCTTC TRBJ1-2 TRBV10-3 NA TRBD1
CASSQGGEGTDTQYF TGTGCCAGCAGCCAGGGGGGTGAGGGGACCGATACGCAGTATTTT TRBJ2-3 TRBV7-2 NA NA
CASSGRDSYNSPLHF TGTGCCAGCAGTGGCCGGGACAGCTATAATTCACCCCTCCACTTT TRBJ1-6 TRBV25-1 NA TRBD1
CASSEQGVLNEKLFF TGTGCCAGCAGTGAACAGGGGGTGTTAAATGAAAAACTGTTTTTT TRBJ1-4 TRBV6-1 NA TRBD1
CAISESYQAGTQYF TGTGCCATCAGTGAGTCATATCAGGCCGGGACCCAGTACTTC TRBJ2-5 TRBV10-3 NA NA
CASNRGTGGFTGELFF TGTGCCAGCAACCGGGGGACAGGCGGTTTCACCGGGGAGCTGTTTTTT TRBJ2-2 TRBV6-1 once TRBD1
CASTTGQGITGELFF TGTGCCAGCACCACGGGACAGGGTATAACCGGGGAGCTGTTTTTT TRBJ2-2 TRBV27 NA TRBD1
CASSSPGLAGGYEQFF TGTGCCAGCAGTTCGCCGGGACTAGCGGGGGGGTATGAGCAGTTCTTC TRBJ2-1 TRBV28 NA TRBD2
CATSEPGQDYGYTF TGTGCCACCAGTGAACCGGGACAGGACTATGGCTACACCTTC TRBJ1-2 TRBV24-1 NA TRBD1
CASSSGVGETQYF TGCGCCAGCAGCTCAGGGGTGGGAGAGACCCAGTACTTC TRBJ2-5 TRBV10-1 large NA
CASSRQGANPEAFF TGTGCCAGCAGTCGACAGGGGGCGAACCCTGAAGCTTTCTTT TRBJ1-1 TRBV12-3/TRBV12-4 few TRBD1
CSARADSSASGNTIYF TGCAGTGCCAGGGCGGACAGCTCAGCCTCTGGAAACACCATATATTTT TRBJ1-3 TRBV20-1 NA NA
CASSFGGPYNSPLHF TGTGCCAGCAGTTTTGGAGGACCCTATAATTCACCCCTCCACTTT TRBJ1-6 TRBV12-3/TRBV12-4 NA NA
CATSPLTQGGNQPQHF TGTGCCACCAGCCCATTAACCCAGGGTGGTAATCAGCCCCAGCATTTT TRBJ1-5 TRBV15 NA NA
CASSLTAQYEQYF TGTGCCAGCAGCTTAACAGCGCAGTACGAGCAGTACTTC TRBJ2-7 TRBV7-8 NA NA
CASSYSITSYNEQFF TGTGCCAGCAGTTACTCGATCACTAGCTACAATGAGCAGTTCTTC TRBJ2-1 TRBV6-5 NA NA
CAISAGQGQNQPQHF TGTGCCATCAGTGCGGGACAGGGCCAAAATCAGCCCCAGCATTTT TRBJ1-5 TRBV10-3 NA TRBD1
CATSEGGQWNQPQHF TGTGCCACCAGTGAGGGGGGACAGTGGAATCAGCCCCAGCATTTT TRBJ1-5 TRBV24-1 NA TRBD1
CACTGQGLDTEAFF TGTGCCTGCACTGGACAGGGTCTGGACACTGAAGCTTTCTTT TRBJ1-1 TRBV30 NA TRBD1
CATSASGAKNIQYF TGTGCCACCAGTGCGTCAGGAGCCAAAAACATTCAGTACTTC TRBJ2-4 TRBV24-1 NA NA